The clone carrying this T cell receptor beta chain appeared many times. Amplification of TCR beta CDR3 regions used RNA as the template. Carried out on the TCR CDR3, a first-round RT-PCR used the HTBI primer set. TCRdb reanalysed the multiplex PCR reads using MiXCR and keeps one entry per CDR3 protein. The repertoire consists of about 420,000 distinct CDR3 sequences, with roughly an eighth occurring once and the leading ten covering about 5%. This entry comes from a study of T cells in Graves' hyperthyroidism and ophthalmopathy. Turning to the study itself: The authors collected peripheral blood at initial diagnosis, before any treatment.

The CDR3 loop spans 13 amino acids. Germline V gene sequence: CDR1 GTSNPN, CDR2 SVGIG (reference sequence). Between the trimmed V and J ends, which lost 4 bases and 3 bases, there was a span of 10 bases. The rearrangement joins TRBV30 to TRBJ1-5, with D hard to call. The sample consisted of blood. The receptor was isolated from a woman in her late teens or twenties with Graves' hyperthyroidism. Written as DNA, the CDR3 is TGTGCCTGGACCATTGGCGTCAATCAGCCCCAGCATTTT. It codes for CAWTIGVNQPQHF.